These T cell receptor beta chains were read from a single sample in a study of cytomegalovirus exposure and HLA in healthy donors. Assay: immunoSEQ multiplex PCR; the TCRdb copy retains only in-frame clones and omits some. The repertoire consists of around 120,000 clones, with about 68% occurring once and the leading ten covering 11%. The specimen was PBMCs. These receptors were taken from a woman between 50 and 59 years old in good health and CMV-seropositive. CDR3s include the opening cysteine and the closing phenylalanine or tryptophan.

>TRBJ2-7|TRBV28
CASRRQGPNYEQYF
>TRBJ2-1|TRBV30
CAFVTGEADNEQFF
>TRBJ2-1|TRBV5-5
CASNRQSSYNEQFF
>TRBJ2-2|TRBV14
CASRQFSGELFF
>TRBJ2-1|TRBV5-4
CASSRDGGEQFF
>TRBJ2-7|TRBV7-3
CASSLGGQGSEQYF
>TRBJ2-7|TRBV11-3
CASSRGQGSPYEQYF
>TRBJ1-5|TRBV6-1
CASSEIRGDNQPQHF
>TRBJ1-4|TRBV6-1
CASSEQGGKLFF
>TRBJ2-1|TRBV15
CATSRVGQGEITHYNEQFF
>TRBJ2-7|TRBV6-5
CASRPTGTGGYEQYF
>TRBJ2-1|TRBV18
CASSPRLAGRNEQFF
>TRBJ2-7|TRBV5-1
CASSYRGPGDEQYF